A selection of T cell receptor beta chains follows, all from one sample in a study of shared clonotypes between healthy human individuals. Here immunoSEQ multiplex PCR was the method, and the copy in TCRdb shows in-frame clones only, minus some. The sample lists some 1.4 million clones; 96% were seen once. Sequencing was performed on naive CD4+ T cells sorted from blood. These receptors all come from a man in his thirties or forties in good health. Both conserved end residues are part of each CDR3. Fields, in order: J gene, D gene, V gene, CDR3 DNA, CDR3 protein. D genes are given only for firm matches.

TRBJ2-5,TRBD1,TRBV5-1,TGCGCCAGCAGCTCGAACCCGGGACAGCCTATCCCCCGCGACTTC,CASSSNPGQPIPRDF
TRBJ2-1,TRBD2,TRBV19,TGTGCCAGTAGTACCGTAGCGGGAATTGGGCATGAGCAGTTCTTC,CASSTVAGIGHEQFF
TRBJ2-3,NA,TRBV7-2,TGTGCCAGCAGCCCCTTAGCCGGTACGCAGTATTTT,CASSPLAGTQYF
TRBJ2-1,TRBD2,TRBV10-3,TGTGCTAGCGGGGGTTCCTACAATGAGCAGTTCTTC,CASGGSYNEQFF
TRBJ1-4,NA,TRBV5-4,TGTGCCAGCAGCTCCTCGCCGGGGGGGTATGAAAAACTGTTTTTT,CASSSSPGGYEKLFF
TRBJ2-5,NA,TRBV5-1,TGCGCCAGCAGTTTAGGGGAAGAGACCCAGTACTTC,CASSLGEETQYF
TRBJ1-1,NA,TRBV29-1,TGCAGCGTTGAGAAGAGAGGTGGAACTGAAGCTTTCTTT,CSVEKRGGTEAFF
TRBJ2-2,NA,TRBV5-1,TGCGCCAGCAGCTCGCAGGGGTTTGATTCAGGAGGGGAGCTGTTTTTT,CASSSQGFDSGGELFF
TRBJ1-5,TRBD1,TRBV7-8,TGTGCCAGCAGCATGGAATACAGGGGGCGAAGGGGATATAGCAATCAGCCCCAGCATTTT,CASSMEYRGRRGYSNQPQHF
TRBJ2-5,NA,TRBV5-1,TGCGCCAGCAGCTTGGGAGGGGATCGGGAGACCCAGTACTTC,CASSLGGDRETQYF